One and the same sample provided the 32 T cell receptor delta chains below, sequenced in a study of gamma-delta T cells after stem cell transplantation. TCRdb called clones anew from the RT-PCR reads with CATT. This sample has about 14,000 delta-chain clones, with roughly 34% found just once. Material: gamma-delta T cells. All receptors come from a human donor. It is not recorded whose cells these are; they may come from a transplant donor.

This clone was observed a handful of times. The J gene is TRDJ1, the V gene TRDV1, with TRDD3 identical over 9 bases. The CDR3 totals 23 residues. Germline V gene lookup returns CDR1 TSWWSYY and CDR2 QGS. With V trimmed by 3 bases and J by 7 bases, 33 bases remained unmatched. DNA for the CDR3: TGTGCTCTTGGGGATGCTACGGTTAGATTTTCTGGGGATACGCACCCCCGAAGGATTAAACTCATCTTT. The encoded protein is CALGDATVRFSGDTHPRRIKLIF.

A single count supports this clone. Other DNA sequences in the sample encode the same CDR3. The V call is TRDV2, the J call TRDJ1; D perhaps matches TRDD3 (5 bases). The CDR3 extends over 15 amino acids. Trimming took off 0 bases at V and 0 bases at J, with 10 bases between the two ends. Looked up from germline, CDR1 is GEAIGNYY and CDR2 is EKD. CDR3 sequence: CACDTGGPYTDKLIF. Here the CDR3 DNA reads TGTGCCTGTGACACCGGGGGGCCGTACACCGATAAACTCATCTTT.

The V call is TRDV1, the J call TRDJ1, with 8 bases that match TRDD3. Per germline, CDR1 TSWWSYY and CDR2 QGS. After removal of 4 bases from V and 3 bases from J, the junction contained 22 bases not matched to a gene. This CDR3 contains 20 residues. The CDR3 protein is CALGGLGFLVLGAHPDKLIF. The DNA of the CDR3 is TGTGCTCTTGGGGGCCTCGGATTTCTAGTACTGGGGGCCCACCCCGATAAACTCATCTTT.

This clone has more than one count but fewer than ten. The chain joins TRAV29/DV5 to TRDJ1; 7 bases map to TRDD3. The CDR3 runs 15 residues. Germline V CDR1 and CDR2: NSMFDY, ISSIKDK. Trimming at V came to 2 bases and at J to 1 base, leaving 8 bases not matched to a gene. The CDR3 sequence is CAARGHGGATDKLIF. CDR3 bases: TGTGCAGCAAGGGGACATGGGGGAGCCACCGATAAACTCATCTTT.

J is TRDJ3 and V is TRDV2; perhaps TRDD3 as D (6 bases). V lost 0 bases and J 1 base, leaving 15 bases between the germline ends. Germline V gene data show CDR1 as GEAIGNYY and CDR2 as EKD. CDR3 size: 19 residues. The CDR3 bases are TGTGCCTGTGACACCGGAAGATGGGGGCCTTCCTGGGACACCCGACAGATGTTTTTC. Encoded protein: CACDTGRWGPSWDTRQMFF.

This clone is classed as medium-sized. J is TRDJ1 and V is TRDV1; D unclear. From germline, CDR1 is TSWWSYY and CDR2 QGS. This CDR3 is 15 amino acids long. Trimming removed 3 bases at V and 0 bases at J, with 11 bases between. As DNA, the CDR3 is TGTGCTCTTGGGGAGCGGGCTACTAACACCGATAAACTCATCTTT. Its protein product is CALGERATNTDKLIF.

The V gene is TRDV1, the J gene TRDJ1, with D unresolved. The CDR3 extends over 13 amino acids. CDR1 TSWWSYY and CDR2 QGS come from the germline V gene. The V and J ends lost 6 bases and 0 bases respectively, with 8 bases between them. The CDR3 nucleotides are TGTGCTCTTGGAACTTCGTACACCGATAAACTCATCTTT. This translates into CALGTSYTDKLIF.

This clone was detected only a few times. The chain uses TRDV3 and TRDJ3; TRDD3 matches 11 bases. Germline V gives CDR1 TVYSNPD, CDR2 GDNSRS (reference sequence). With 0 bases clipped from V and 4 bases from J, the junction kept 5 bases outside the gene matches. The CDR3 runs 17 residues. CDR3 residues: CAFRSGGYVWDTRQMFF. Written as DNA, the CDR3 is TGTGCCTTTAGGAGTGGGGGATACGTTTGGGACACCCGACAGATGTTTTTC.

This chain uses TRDV1 with TRDJ1; 10 bases are shared with TRDD3. CDR1 and CDR2 from the germline V gene are TSWWSYY and QGS. The V segment lost 6 bases and the J segment 0 bases; nucleotides outside the gene matches: 19. The CDR3 has 20 amino acids. The CDR3 loop is CALGVLPSVLGDSYTDKLIF. The DNA of the CDR3 is TGTGCTCTTGGTGTCCTACCCTCCGTACTGGGGGATTCGTACACCGATAAACTCATCTTT.

This chain joins TRDV1 and TRDJ3; D is unclear. Trimming left V 4 bases short and J 3 bases short, with 22 bases between. Germline CDR1 TSWWSYY, CDR2 QGS. This CDR3 comprises 20 residues. The CDR3 sequence: CALGVLPWYVANWDTRQMFF. As DNA, the CDR3 is TGTGCTCTTGGGGTGTTACCCTGGTACGTAGCGAACTGGGACACCCGACAGATGTTTTTC.

This clone was counted between two and nine times. CDR3 protein: CAARDSQNDWGSGPPYTDKLIF. The CDR3 bases are TGTGCAGCAAGGGATTCTCAGAACGACTGGGGGTCCGGGCCCCCGTACACCGATAAACTCATCTTT. V is TRAV29/DV5 and J is TRDJ1, with 8 bases identical to TRDD3. V gave up 2 bases and J gave up 0 bases; unmatched junction bases: 27. CDR1 is NSMFDY and CDR2 is ISSIKDK in the germline V gene. The CDR3 covers 22 residues.

The chain links TRDV2 to TRDJ3; 8 nucleotides agree with TRDD3. Germline-derived CDR1 and CDR2 are GEAIGNYY and EKD. The CDR3 runs 21 residues. With V trimmed by 0 bases and J by 1 base, 13 bases remained unmatched. Here the CDR3 reads CACDTGVGDVPMSWDTRQMFF. In DNA form, the CDR3 reads TGTGCCTGTGACACCGGGGTGGGGGATGTGCCTATGTCCTGGGACACCCGACAGATGTTTTTC.

This clone was detected a few times. V is TRDV2 and J is TRDJ3; 13 bases agree with TRDD3. CDR1 and CDR2 (germline): GEAIGNYY, EKD. The trim removed 0 bases at V and 2 bases at J, leaving 6 bases unmatched. The CDR3 sequence is 20 residues long. CDR3 amino acids: CACDTLLGDTRTWDTRQMFF. CDR3 coding DNA: TGTGCCTGTGACACCCTACTGGGGGATACGAGGACCTGGGACACCCGACAGATGTTTTTC.

The chain joins TRDV2 to TRDJ1; D not resolved. CDR1 and CDR2 from the germline V gene are GEAIGNYY and EKD. CDR3 length: 15 residues. Trimming stripped 3 bases from V and 0 bases from J, with 13 bases between. Here the CDR3 DNA reads TGTGCCTGTGACGCCTCCGGACTAAACACCGATAAACTCATCTTT. Translated: CACDASGLNTDKLIF.

The J gene is TRDJ1, the V gene TRDV1; weak D call: TRDD3 (5 bases). From germline, CDR1 is TSWWSYY and CDR2 QGS. Deletions cut 0 bases from V and 2 bases from J, with 31 bases between. The CDR3 covers 22 residues. The CDR3: CALGELRGATRGPRVCTDKLIF. The DNA of the CDR3 is TGTGCTCTTGGGGAACTCCGAGGGGCTACACGGGGACCAAGGGTTTGTACCGATAAACTCATCTTT.

The chain joins TRDV2 to TRDJ1; perhaps D is TRDD2 or TRDD3 (7 bases each). The CDR3 runs to 15 residues. Per the germline V gene, CDR1 is GEAIGNYY and CDR2 is EKD. V was cut by 4 bases and J by 0 bases, with 14 bases left in between. Here the CDR3 reads CACDPFLGDTDKLIF. CDR3 coding DNA: TGTGCCTGTGATCCCTTCCTGGGGGACACCGATAAACTCATCTTT.

V and J are TRDV1 and TRDJ1; weak D call: TRDD3 (6 bases). The V gene's germline CDR1 is TSWWSYY and CDR2 QGS. V was clipped by 0 bases and J by 0 bases, with 17 bases between them. CDR3 length equals 18 residues. The CDR3 DNA sequence: TGTGCTCTTGGGGAACTGGCCCCGGGGATTGGATACACCGATAAACTCATCTTT. Translated, it gives CALGELAPGIGYTDKLIF.

This chain joins TRDV2 and TRDJ3; 7 bases agree with TRDD3. From germline, CDR1 is GEAIGNYY and CDR2 EKD. Trimming removed 3 bases from V and 3 bases from J; junction bases left unmatched: 1. This CDR3 region has 15 residues. The CDR3 DNA is TGTGCCTGTGACTGGGGGAACTGGGACACCCGACAGATGTTTTTC. This codes for CACDWGNWDTRQMFF.

The rearrangement links TRDV2 to TRDJ1; 9 bases agree with TRDD3. The CDR3 has 16 residues. CDR1 and CDR2 (germline): GEAIGNYY, EKD. The junction had 7 bases not matched to a gene; V was cut back by 3 bases and J by 0 bases. CDR3 sequence reads: CACDSVLGDHTDKLIF. In DNA form, the CDR3 reads TGTGCCTGTGACTCTGTACTGGGGGACCACACCGATAAACTCATCTTT.

This clone has more than one count but fewer than ten. This chain joins TRDV2 and TRDJ3, with 8 bases aligning to TRDD3. Unmatched junction bases numbered 3, after V lost 0 bases and J lost 0 bases. There are 18 residues in the CDR3. CDR1 is GEAIGNYY, CDR2 EKD, per germline. CDR3 in DNA: TGTGCCTGTGACACCGGACTGGGGGGCTCCTGGGACACCCGACAGATGTTTTTC. Protein product: CACDTGLGGSWDTRQMFF.

The chain is built from TRDV2 and TRDJ3; 11 positions agree with TRDD3. The CDR3 consists of 21 residues. With 0 bases clipped from V and 3 bases from J, the junction kept 12 bases outside the gene matches. The germline gives CDR1 GEAIGNYY, CDR2 EKD. CDR3 residues: CACDTVVLGDMVSWDTRQMFF. The DNA of the CDR3 is TGTGCCTGTGACACCGTGGTACTGGGGGATATGGTCAGCTGGGACACCCGACAGATGTTTTTC.

With regard to this clone: Germline and junction disagree at one end, which may indicate a read error. The V and J genes are TRDV2 and TRDJ2; 9 nucleotides align to TRDD3. CDR1 is GEAIGNYY and CDR2 is EKD in the germline V gene. The CDR3 sequence is 15 residues long. DNA for the CDR3: TGTGCCTGTGACACGTGGGGGATAAGGACAGCAAAACTCTTCTTT. This sequence encodes CACDTWGIRTAKLFF.

Only a few counts were recorded for this clone. The rearrangement links TRDV2 to TRDJ3, with a tentative D call TRDD3 (6 bases). With 1 base removed from V and 1 base from J, the gap between germline ends came to 19 bases. This CDR3 is built from 20 residues. Germline V lookup: CDR1 GEAIGNYY, CDR2 EKD. The CDR3 region has the DNA TGTGCCTGTGACACTCAGGGGCGTCATTGGGGGTCCTGGGACACCCGACAGATGTTTTTC. It translates to CACDTQGRHWGSWDTRQMFF.

This chain uses TRDV1 with TRDJ1; 9 bases match TRDD3. This CDR3 spans 21 amino acids. CDR1 is TSWWSYY, CDR2 QGS, per germline. V shed 0 bases and J 4 bases; nucleotides not matched to a gene: 21. In nucleotides, the CDR3 is TGTGCTCTTGGGGAACTCGATGCCTGGCGGGGATACGAAGGGTCGGGCGATAAACTCATCTTT. Encoded protein: CALGELDAWRGYEGSGDKLIF.

As for this clone: This sample includes further DNA sequences coding for the same CDR3. The chain is built from TRDV3 and TRDJ1; D is unresolved. V lost 1 base and J 0 bases, leaving 27 bases between the germline ends. The CDR3 is made up of 19 amino acids. Germline V gene lookup returns CDR1 TVYSNPD and CDR2 GDNSRS (reference sequence). CDR3 coding DNA: TGTGCCTTTAACTCTCTCGTTGCCCGAAACTCAGGGTACACCGATAAACTCATCTTT. Translation: CAFNSLVARNSGYTDKLIF.

The table lists this clone with a few counts. The rearrangement links TRDV1 to TRDJ1, with a possible D match to TRDD3 (5 bases). CDR1 is TSWWSYY, CDR2 QGS, per germline. V gave up 2 bases and J gave up 11 bases, with 30 bases separating them. There are 18 residues in the CDR3. As DNA, the CDR3 is TGTGCTCTTGGGGAAGGTTACCCGAAGGGGGGCATACGTTGTAAGCTCATCTTT. The encoded protein is CALGEGYPKGGIRCKLIF.

CDR3 loop: CAFKWGWGLPGALTAQLFF. In DNA, the CDR3 is TGTGCCTTTAAGTGGGGGTGGGGCCTTCCAGGGGCTTTGACAGCACAACTCTTCTTT. The chain recombines TRDV3 with TRDJ2, with D perhaps given as TRDD2 or TRDD3 (6 bases each). With 1 base removed from V and 0 bases from J, the gap between germline ends came to 24 bases. The germline gives CDR1 TVYSNPD, CDR2 GDNSRS (reference sequence). The CDR3 loop spans 19 amino acids.

The genes are TRDV2 and TRDJ1, with 11 bases identical to TRDD3. V dropped 1 base and J dropped 3; count of bases not matched to a gene: 15. CDR3 length: 19 residues. The germline gives CDR1 GEAIGNYY, CDR2 EKD. The CDR3 is CACDTPTLLGDKGSDKLIF. Here the CDR3 DNA reads TGTGCCTGTGACACTCCCACCCTACTGGGGGATAAGGGGTCCGATAAACTCATCTTT.

This clone has a handful of counts. The chain recombines TRDV2 with TRDJ1; 7 bases fit TRDD2. The germline V gene encodes CDR1 GEAIGNYY and CDR2 EKD. The CDR3 spans 20 residues. V shed 0 bases and J 1 base; nucleotides not matched to a gene: 19. As DNA, the CDR3 is TGTGCCTGTGACACCGGGGCCTTCCTCAATCTCGGGTGGCTCACCGATAAACTCATCTTT. It yields the protein CACDTGAFLNLGWLTDKLIF.

The J gene is TRDJ1, the V gene TRDV2; TRDD2 is a possible D gene (6 bases). CDR1 GEAIGNYY and CDR2 EKD come from the germline V gene. Trimming took off 5 bases at V and 0 bases at J, with 36 bases between the two ends. This CDR3 region has 22 residues. CDR3 region: CACAKSSPTLLLEADYTDKLIF. The DNA for the CDR3 is TGTGCCTGTGCTAAGTCTTCTCCTACTCTACTGTTGGAGGCCGATTACACCGATAAACTCATCTTT.

The V and J genes are TRDV2 and TRDJ1, with 8 bases lining up with TRDD3. V dropped 0 bases and J dropped 0; count of bases not matched to a gene: 14. CDR1 GEAIGNYY and CDR2 EKD come from the germline V gene. The CDR3 sequence is 19 residues long. The CDR3 here is CACDTRYLGETEDTDKLIF. In nucleotides, the CDR3 is TGTGCCTGTGACACCAGATATCTGGGGGAGACGGAGGACACCGATAAACTCATCTTT.

About this clone itself: Its ends do not fully match the called genes, so a read error is possible. This chain joins TRDV2 and TRDJ3; 12 bases are a match to TRDD3. CDR3 length: 20 amino acids. Germline V gene sequence: CDR1 GEAIGNYY, CDR2 EKD. This chain's CDR3 is CACDRSTGGYTPWDTRKMFF. CDR3 in DNA: TGTGCCTGTGACCGAAGTACTGGGGGATACACCCCCTGGGACACCCGAAAGATGTTTTTC.